This entry lists 7 T cell receptor beta chains sequenced from one sample in a study of T cell responses to AZD1222 COVID-19 vaccine. Assay used: immunoSEQ multiplex PCR; TCRdb lists only in-frame clones, some missing. The sample lists approximately 110,000 clones; around 80% were seen once. The sequencing used peripheral blood, collected on day 0 of AZD1222 vaccination. Every receptor here comes from an adult in good health.

The rearrangement links TRBV6-5 to TRBJ2-7, with 9 bases fitting TRBD2. Germline assignment: CDR1 MNHEY and CDR2 SVGAGI. Trimming took 4 bases from V and 1 from J; bases not matched to a gene: 5. The CDR3 loop spans 15 amino acids. The CDR3 is CASSSPGLASYEQYF. The CDR3, as DNA: TGTGCCAGCAGTTCTCCGGGACTAGCATCCTACGAGCAGTACTTC.

This sequence joins TRBV7-2 and TRBJ2-4; 11 bases match TRBD2. This CDR3 has 16 amino acids. CDR1 SGHTA and CDR2 FQGNSA come from the germline V gene. Unmatched junction bases numbered 4, after V lost 0 bases and J lost 6 bases. As DNA, the CDR3 is TGTGCCAGCAGCTTAGCTCTAACTAGCGGGGGAAACATTCAGTACTTC. It is translated as CASSLALTSGGNIQYF.

The chain has TRBV30 and TRBJ2-7; TRBD1 might be the D (6 bases). Trimming cost V 1 base and J 4 bases, with 8 bases left between them. The germline V gene has CDR1 GTSNPN and CDR2 SVGIG (reference sequence). The CDR3 covers 12 residues. CDR3 amino acids: CAWSAQGYEQYF. The CDR3 region has the DNA TGTGCCTGGAGTGCCCAGGGGTACGAGCAGTACTTC.

V usage is TRBV3-1 (or the pseudogene TRBV3-2) and J usage is TRBJ1-5; D is ambiguous. The germline V gene has CDR1 LGHDT and CDR2 YNNKEL (reference sequence). V was clipped by 0 bases and J by 1 base, with 7 bases between them. The CDR3 covers 15 residues. CDR3 DNA sequence: TGTGCCAGCAGCCAAGACAGTCGAAGCAATCAGCCCCAGCATTTT. Residues: CASSQDSRSNQPQHF.

This clone came up a few times. The CDR3 DNA sequence: TGTGCCAGCAGCTTGCCCGGGACGAACACTGAAGCTTTCTTT. It is translated as CASSLPGTNTEAFF. The chain joins TRBV5-4 to TRBJ1-1; TRBD1 might be the D (5 bases). V lost 1 base to trimming and J lost 1 base, with 8 bases between them. The CDR3 consists of 14 residues. The V gene's germline CDR1 is SGHNT and CDR2 YYREEE (reference sequence).

The chain uses TRBV3-1 (or the pseudogene TRBV3-2) and TRBJ2-7, with 8 bases fitting TRBD1. CDR3 length: 14 amino acids. The germline V gene encodes CDR1 LGHDT and CDR2 YNNKEL (reference sequence). The J segment lost 10 bases and the V segment lost 4 bases, leaving 12 bases of the junction unmatched. CDR3 region: CASSLGQGPVGQYF. The CDR3 DNA reads TGTGCCAGCAGCCTTGGACAGGGACCGGTGGGACAGTACTTC.

This chain connects TRBV6-2 or TRBV6-3 to TRBJ2-1; D may be TRBD1 (5 bases). Germline V lookup: CDR1 MNHEY, CDR2 SVGEGT. This CDR3 has 13 residues. V lost 0 bases and J lost 7, with 7 bases in between. The CDR3 sequence is CASSYSTANEQFF. The CDR3 DNA reads TGTGCCAGCAGTTACTCGACAGCTAATGAGCAGTTCTTC.